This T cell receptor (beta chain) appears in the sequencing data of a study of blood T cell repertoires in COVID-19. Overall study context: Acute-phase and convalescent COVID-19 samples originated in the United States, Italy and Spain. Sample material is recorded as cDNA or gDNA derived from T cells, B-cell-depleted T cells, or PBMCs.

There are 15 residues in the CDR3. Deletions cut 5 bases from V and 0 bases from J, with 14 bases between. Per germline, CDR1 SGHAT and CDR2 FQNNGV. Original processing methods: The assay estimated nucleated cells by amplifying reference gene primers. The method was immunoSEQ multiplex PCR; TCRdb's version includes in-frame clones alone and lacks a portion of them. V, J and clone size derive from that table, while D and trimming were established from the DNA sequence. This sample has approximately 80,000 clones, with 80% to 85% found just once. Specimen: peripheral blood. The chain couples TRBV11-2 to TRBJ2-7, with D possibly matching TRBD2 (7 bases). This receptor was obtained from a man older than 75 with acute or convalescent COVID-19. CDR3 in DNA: TGTGCCAGCAGCGACGGGGGGCGAAGCTCCTACGAGCAGTACTTC. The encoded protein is CASSDGGRSSYEQYF.